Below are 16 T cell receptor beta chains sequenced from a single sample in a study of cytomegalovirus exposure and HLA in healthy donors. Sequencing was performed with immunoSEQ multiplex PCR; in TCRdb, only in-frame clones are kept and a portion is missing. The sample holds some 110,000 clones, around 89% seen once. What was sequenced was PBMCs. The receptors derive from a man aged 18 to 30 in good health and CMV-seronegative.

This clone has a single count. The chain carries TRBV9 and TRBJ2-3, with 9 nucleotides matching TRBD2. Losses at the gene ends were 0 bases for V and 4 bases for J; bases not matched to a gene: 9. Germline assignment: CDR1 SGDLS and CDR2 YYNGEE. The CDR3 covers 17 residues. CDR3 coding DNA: TGTGCCAGCAGCGTAGCTGGGGTGGGACTAGCCGCAGATACGCAGTATTTT. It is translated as CASSVAGVGLAADTQYF.

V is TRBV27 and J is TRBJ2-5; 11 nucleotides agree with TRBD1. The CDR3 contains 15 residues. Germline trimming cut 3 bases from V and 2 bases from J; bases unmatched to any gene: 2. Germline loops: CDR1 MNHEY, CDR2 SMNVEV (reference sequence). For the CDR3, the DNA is TGTGCCAGCAGTTTGGACAGGGGGCCACAAGAGACCCAGTACTTC. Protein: CASSLDRGPQETQYF.

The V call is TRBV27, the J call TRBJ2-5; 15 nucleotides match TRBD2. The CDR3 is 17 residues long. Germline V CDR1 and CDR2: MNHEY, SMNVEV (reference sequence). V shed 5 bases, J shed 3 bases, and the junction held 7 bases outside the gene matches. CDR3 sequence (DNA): TGTGCCAGCAGTCCACGGACTAGCGGGAGGGCCGAAGAGACCCAGTACTTC. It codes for CASSPRTSGRAEETQYF.

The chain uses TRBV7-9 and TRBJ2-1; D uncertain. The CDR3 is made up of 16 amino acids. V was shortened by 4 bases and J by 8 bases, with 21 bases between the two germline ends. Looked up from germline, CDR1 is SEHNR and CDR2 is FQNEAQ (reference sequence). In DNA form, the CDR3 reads TGTGCCAGCAGCTCAACGACACGAACAGCCCCCCATGAGCAGTTCTTC. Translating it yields CASSSTTRTAPHEQFF.

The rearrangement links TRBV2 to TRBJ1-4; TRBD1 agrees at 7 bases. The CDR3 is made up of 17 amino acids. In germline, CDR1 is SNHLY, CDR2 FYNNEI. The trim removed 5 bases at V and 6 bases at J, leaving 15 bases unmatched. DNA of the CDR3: TGTGCCAGCAGTCAACGGGGGACAGATCTAGGGGATGAAAAACTGTTTTTT. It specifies CASSQRGTDLGDEKLFF.

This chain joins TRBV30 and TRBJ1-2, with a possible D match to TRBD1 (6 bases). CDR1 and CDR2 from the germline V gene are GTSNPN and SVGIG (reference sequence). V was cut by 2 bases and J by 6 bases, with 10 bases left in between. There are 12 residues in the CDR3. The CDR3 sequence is CAWSRRQDGYTF. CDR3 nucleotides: TGTGCCTGGAGTCGCCGACAGGATGGCTACACCTTC.

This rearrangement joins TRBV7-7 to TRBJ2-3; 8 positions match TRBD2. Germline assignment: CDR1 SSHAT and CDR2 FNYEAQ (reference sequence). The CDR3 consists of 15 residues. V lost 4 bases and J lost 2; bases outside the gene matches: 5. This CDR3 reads CASSSGGPTTDTQYF. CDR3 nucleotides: TGTGCCAGCAGCTCGGGGGGGCCCACCACAGATACGCAGTATTTT.

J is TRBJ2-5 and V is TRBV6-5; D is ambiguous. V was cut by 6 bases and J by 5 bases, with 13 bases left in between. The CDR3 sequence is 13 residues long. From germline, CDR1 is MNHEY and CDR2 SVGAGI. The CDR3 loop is CASRAGGRETQYF. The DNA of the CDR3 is TGTGCCAGCAGAGCTGGCGGTAGGGAGACCCAGTACTTC.

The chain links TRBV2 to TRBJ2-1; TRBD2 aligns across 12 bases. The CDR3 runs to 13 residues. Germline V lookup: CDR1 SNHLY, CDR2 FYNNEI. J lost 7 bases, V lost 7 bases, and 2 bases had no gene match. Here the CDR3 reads CASTLAGGNEQFF. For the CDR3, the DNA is TGTGCCAGCACGCTAGCGGGAGGGAATGAGCAGTTCTTC.

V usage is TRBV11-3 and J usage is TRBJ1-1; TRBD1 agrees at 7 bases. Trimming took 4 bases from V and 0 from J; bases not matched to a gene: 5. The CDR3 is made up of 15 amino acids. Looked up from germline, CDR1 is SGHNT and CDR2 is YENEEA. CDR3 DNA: TGTGCCAGCAGCTCCAGGGACAGACTGAACACTGAAGCTTTCTTT. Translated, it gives CASSSRDRLNTEAFF.

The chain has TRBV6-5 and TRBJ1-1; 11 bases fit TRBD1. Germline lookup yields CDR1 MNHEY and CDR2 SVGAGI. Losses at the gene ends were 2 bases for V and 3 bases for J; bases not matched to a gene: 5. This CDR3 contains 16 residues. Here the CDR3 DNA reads TGTGCCAGCAGTTACGCGGGACAGGGGGGAGACACTGAAGCTTTCTTT. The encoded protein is CASSYAGQGGDTEAFF.

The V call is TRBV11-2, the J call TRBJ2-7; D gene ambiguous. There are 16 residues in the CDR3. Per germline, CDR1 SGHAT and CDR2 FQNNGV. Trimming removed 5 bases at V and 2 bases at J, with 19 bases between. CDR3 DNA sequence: TGTGCCAGCAGCCACCGCGTTTTAAATCTTCCCTACGAGCAGTACTTC. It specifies CASSHRVLNLPYEQYF.

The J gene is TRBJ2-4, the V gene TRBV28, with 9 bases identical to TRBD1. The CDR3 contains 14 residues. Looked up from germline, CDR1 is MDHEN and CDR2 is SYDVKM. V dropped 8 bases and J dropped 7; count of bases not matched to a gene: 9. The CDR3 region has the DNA TGTGCCAGCGGAACCCGGGACAGGGAGAACATTCAGTACTTC. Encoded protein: CASGTRDRENIQYF.

The CDR3 loop is CASSETTGYYEQYF. The CDR3 region has the DNA TGTGCCAGCAGTGAAACGACAGGGTACTACGAGCAGTACTTC. The chain is built from TRBV5-5 and TRBJ2-7, with 7 nucleotides matching TRBD1. CDR1 and CDR2 from the germline V gene are SGHKS and YYEKEE (reference sequence). With 5 bases clipped from V and 3 bases from J, the junction kept 8 bases outside the gene matches. The CDR3 has 14 residues.

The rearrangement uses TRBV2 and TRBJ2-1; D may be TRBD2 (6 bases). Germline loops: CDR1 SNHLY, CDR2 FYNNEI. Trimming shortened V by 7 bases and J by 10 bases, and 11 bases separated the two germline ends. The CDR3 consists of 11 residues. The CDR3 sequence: CASNMGREQFF. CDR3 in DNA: TGTGCCAGCAATATGGGGAGGGAGCAGTTCTTC.

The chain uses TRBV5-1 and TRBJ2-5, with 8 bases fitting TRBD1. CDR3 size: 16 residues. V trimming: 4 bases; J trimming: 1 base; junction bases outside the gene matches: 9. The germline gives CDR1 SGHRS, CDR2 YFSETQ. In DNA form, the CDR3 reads TGCGCCAGCAGCCCTGCGACAGGGGTGATCCAAGAGACCCAGTACTTC. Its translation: CASSPATGVIQETQYF.